Presented here are 18 T cell receptor beta chains from one specimen sequenced in a study of sequential checkpoint blockade in melanoma (dated by TCRdb to the late 2010s). Library creation used the immunoSEQ multiplex PCR assay. The immuneACCESS repertoire file appears here via TCRdb, limited to in-frame rearrangements. These files lack a portion of the clones; in checked studies, under half of the deficit traces to unresolved V genes, and the cause of the others is not known. Recorded for this sample are thousands of clones; roughly four fifths of them occurred a single time. The ten largest clonotypes hold under 20% of the sample. The sample's treatment or condition label, in plain terms: randomized to nivolumab then ipilimumab (arm A) or the reverse (arm B). Source: CD8+ T cells sorted from blood (inferred from file names), taken from a patient given nivolumab and ipilimumab in sequence. The receptors were sampled from a human donor with melanoma.

This clone was seen only a few times. The chain carries TRBV9 and TRBJ2-3; D is undetermined. Trimming left V 7 bases short and J 4 bases short, with 10 bases between. The CDR3 consists of 12 residues. Germline CDR1 SGDLS, CDR2 YYNGEE. The DNA for the CDR3 is TGTGCCAGCGGGCAGTTGGCAGATACGCAGTATTTT. This codes for CASGQLADTQYF. Full variable domain (rest looked up from reference TRBV9 and TRBJ2-3): DSGVTQTPKHLITATGQRVTLRCSPRSGDLSVYWYQQSLDQGLQFLIQYYNGEERAKGNILERFSAQQFPDLHSELNLSSLELGDSALYFCASGQLADTQYFGPGTRLTVL.

The rearrangement joins TRBV2 to TRBJ2-1, with 7 bases lining up with TRBD1. The CDR3 runs to 15 residues. CDR1 and CDR2 from the germline V gene are SNHLY and FYNNEI. Trimming removed 7 bases from V and 5 bases from J; junction bases left unmatched: 11. The CDR3 coding sequence is TGTGCCAGCAAGGTGGTTCATACAGGGGACAATGAGCAGTTCTTC. Residues: CASKVVHTGDNEQFF.

This clone has just one count. This chain joins TRBV11-2 and TRBJ2-7; possibly TRBD1 for D (5 bases). The CDR3 totals 15 residues. Germline V lookup: CDR1 SGHAT, CDR2 FQNNGV. V was shortened by 2 bases and J by 1 base, with 12 bases between the two germline ends. DNA for the CDR3: TGTGCCAGCAGCTTATTCCCGCAGGGTTCCTACGAGCAGTACTTC. Translating gives CASSLFPQGSYEQYF.

This clone is labeled medium-sized. CDR3 in amino acids: CASSDSAGGSPDTQYF. The CDR3 nucleotides read TGTGCCAGCAGTGACTCGGCGGGGGGGTCCCCAGATACGCAGTATTTT. This chain links TRBV6-4 with TRBJ2-3; 9 bases are a match to TRBD2. Losses at the gene ends were 0 bases for V and 4 bases for J; bases not matched to a gene: 5. The length of the CDR3 is 16 residues. Germline V gene sequence: CDR1 MRHNA, CDR2 SNTAGT.

This chain links TRBV27 with TRBJ2-7, with 9 bases matching TRBD1. Germline CDR1 is MNHEY and CDR2 is SMNVEV (reference sequence). Unmatched junction bases numbered 3, after V lost 3 bases and J lost 3 bases. The CDR3 sequence is 14 residues long. CDR3 sequence reads: CASSFGTGSYEQYF. CDR3 sequence (DNA): TGTGCCAGCAGTTTTGGGACAGGGAGCTACGAGCAGTACTTC.

This clone came up a few times. This rearrangement joins TRBV6-4 to TRBJ2-3; 7 bases map to TRBD2. This CDR3 contains 16 residues. The V gene end was trimmed by 0 bases and the J gene end by 6 bases; junction bases not matched to a gene: 9. Per germline, CDR1 MRHNA and CDR2 SNTAGT. CDR3 bases: TGTGCCAGCAGTGACTCCGTAGCTAGCGGAGCTGATACGCAGTATTTT. Its translation: CASSDSVASGADTQYF.

The chain uses TRBV7-9 and TRBJ1-5; a weak D match, TRBD1 (5 bases). Trimming removed 4 bases at V and 4 bases at J, with 8 bases between. This CDR3 is 13 amino acids long. Germline CDR1 is SEHNR and CDR2 is FQNEAQ (reference sequence). The CDR3 bases are TGTGCCAGCAGCTCGTCAGGGAATCAGCCCCAGCATTTT. As protein: CASSSSGNQPQHF.

The V call is TRBV7-8, the J call TRBJ2-1; 13 bases agree with TRBD2. V lost 4 bases to trimming and J lost 8 bases; unmatched junction nucleotides: 8. Germline V gene data show CDR1 as SGHVS and CDR2 as FQNEAQ. The CDR3 loop spans 16 amino acids. The DNA of the CDR3 is TGTGCCAGCAGCTCAGAGACTAGCGGGGGGTTTTATGAGCAGTTCTTC. Translating gives CASSSETSGGFYEQFF.

The gene calls are TRBV4-3 and TRBJ1-2; D is ambiguous. The ends were cut back, 1 base at V and 3 bases at J, with 12 bases in the middle. Germline loops: CDR1 LGHNA, CDR2 YSLEER. The CDR3 loop spans 15 amino acids. In DNA form, the CDR3 reads TGCGCCAGCAGCCAAGCCTACCCCGGGGACTATGGCTACACCTTC. This sequence encodes CASSQAYPGDYGYTF.

This clone appeared a few times. This chain joins TRBV21-1 and TRBJ2-4; the D call TRBD2 from the table was never checked on the DNA. TRBV21-1 is classified as a pseudogene. This CDR3 region has 18 residues. The DNA of the CDR3 is TGTGCCAGCAGCTCAAAAGGGGAGGGGAGGATGGCCAAAAACATTCAGTACTTC. It codes for CASSSKGEGRMAKNIQYF.

The rearrangement joins TRBV4-1 to TRBJ2-7, with D tentatively TRBD1 (8 bases). CDR1 is MGHRA, CDR2 YSYEKL, per germline. The CDR3 is 16 amino acids. V lost 3 bases, J lost 4 bases, and 19 bases lay in between. CDR3 region: CASSHGHRGGFYEQYF. The CDR3 region has the DNA TGCGCCAGCAGCCATGGCCACAGGGGGGGGTTTTACGAGCAGTACTTC.

The chain employs TRBV7-8 and TRBJ2-3; D ambiguous. This CDR3 region has 15 residues. Germline loops: CDR1 SGHVS, CDR2 FQNEAQ. V lost 3 bases and J lost 7, with 17 bases in between. In DNA, the CDR3 is TGTGCCAGCAGCTTTGCGGCCGGCCGCGGAAATACGCAGTATTTT. Protein sequence: CASSFAAGRGNTQYF.

The chain joins TRBV4-3 to TRBJ2-3; no reliable D call. CDR3 length: 14 residues. Trimming stripped 0 bases from V and 2 bases from J, with 6 bases between. CDR1 is LGHNA and CDR2 is YSLEER in the germline V gene. The CDR3: CASSQDSSTDTQYF. CDR3 nucleotide sequence: TGCGCCAGCAGCCAAGATTCCTCCACAGATACGCAGTATTTT.

In this sample, this clone turned up once. This chain connects TRBV4-3 to TRBJ2-1, with a tentative D call TRBD2 (6 bases). CDR3 length: 15 amino acids. Per germline, CDR1 LGHNA and CDR2 YSLEER. V was clipped by 6 bases and J by 4 bases, with 16 bases between them. Here the CDR3 reads CASSEENSGYNEQFF. The CDR3 DNA follows: TGCGCCAGCAGTGAGGAGAATAGCGGATACAATGAGCAGTTCTTC.

The genes are TRBV15 and TRBJ2-5; D might be TRBD2 (6 bases). Germline V CDR1 and CDR2: LNHNV, YYDKDF (reference sequence). Trimming removed 3 bases from V and 0 bases from J, with 14 bases in between. This CDR3 region has 16 residues. The CDR3, as DNA: TGTGCCACCAGCAGGGAGGGACTGGTGTACCAAGAGACCCAGTACTTC. It is translated as CATSREGLVYQETQYF.

The chain employs TRBV30 and TRBJ2-1, with D unclear. The V gene lost 8 bases and the J gene lost 1 base, with 15 bases spanning the gap. There are 14 residues in the CDR3. Germline CDR1 and CDR2: GTSNPN and SVGIG (reference sequence). The CDR3 nucleotides read TGTGCCAGCGAGTCGGGTACGTCCTACAATGAGCAGTTCTTC. The encoded protein is CASESGTSYNEQFF.

V gene TRBV6-5 combines with J gene TRBJ2-1; D is uncertain. V lost 11 bases and J 2 bases, leaving 19 bases between the germline ends. The CDR3 loop spans 15 amino acids. The V gene's germline CDR1 is MNHEY and CDR2 SVGAGI. CDR3 protein: CAASLVRSTYNEQFF. DNA of the CDR3: TGTGCCGCCAGCCTCGTGCGGAGTACCTACAATGAGCAGTTCTTC.

V gene TRBV27 combines with J gene TRBJ1-3; 7 bases map to TRBD1. Germline lookup yields CDR1 MNHEY and CDR2 SMNVEV (reference sequence). V shed 6 bases, J shed 0 bases, and the junction held 8 bases outside the gene matches. The CDR3 covers 16 residues. The CDR3 loop is CASSPGQSPSGNTIYF. DNA for the CDR3: TGTGCCAGCAGCCCGGGACAGTCGCCCTCTGGAAACACCATATATTTT.